This TCR beta chain derives from a study of CD8 T cells in ankylosing spondylitis. Study-wide results and limits: Certain motif variants had earlier appeared in reactive arthritis synovial fluid and blood. Eight or nine highly homologous variants made up a TCR beta motif that seemed to typify ankylosing spondylitis blood. There was reportedly significant enrichment of clones that were disease-linked in matched ankylosing spondylitis synovial fluid.

The germline CDR1 and CDR2 sequences are SGHTA and FQGTGA. V lost 6 bases and J 5 bases, leaving 13 bases between the germline ends. This CDR3 comprises 13 residues. Preparation of TCR beta libraries was done by quantitative 5'-RACE with molecular barcodes. MiXCR, run by TCRdb on the 5' RACE reads, gives a single entry per CDR3 protein. The table includes a few hundred thousand distinct CDR3 sequences, about 17% detected once. In regard to this clonotype: The antigen is unknown.

Input material: blood, either unsorted or a sorted T cell fraction (not recorded which). The gene calls are TRBV7-3 and TRBJ1-1; tentatively, D is TRBD1 (6 bases). The TCR was taken from a male donor with ankylosing spondylitis. For the CDR3, the DNA is TGTGCCAGCAGAGGGGGGTTTGGGACTGAAGCTTTCTTT. This translates into CASRGGFGTEAFF.